The 10 T cell receptor beta chains below come from one sample, sequenced in a study of vaccination effects on CD4 cells after COVID-19. The repertoire was sequenced with immunoSEQ multiplex PCR; TCRdb's copy has only in-frame clones and lacks some. The table lists about 73,000 clones, roughly 73% of them singletons, with approximately 2% in the top ten. After roughly ten days in culture, the CD4+ T cells were isolated. Participants were given two doses of BNT162b2 or mRNA-1273 vaccine. These receptors have no known antigen. Material: CD4+ T cells from PBMCs cultured without peptide, obtained after COVID-19 vaccination. The receptors were sampled from a human donor who received a COVID-19 vaccine.

This chain links TRBV7-9 with TRBJ2-3; unclear D gene. The length of the CDR3 is 17 residues. V lost 4 bases and J lost 0, with 17 bases in between. The germline V gene has CDR1 SEHNR and CDR2 FQNEAQ (reference sequence). CDR3 in amino acids: CASSSRRSELSTDTQYF. For the CDR3, the DNA is TGTGCCAGCAGCTCACGCCGGTCAGAACTTAGCACAGATACGCAGTATTTT.

V usage is TRBV24-1 and J usage is TRBJ2-1; D is possibly TRBD1 (6 bases). Trimming shortened V by 5 bases and J by 1 base, and 11 bases separated the two germline ends. This CDR3 region has 15 residues. Germline V gene data show CDR1 as KGHDR and CDR2 as SFDVKD. The CDR3 protein is CATSGKQGSYNEQFF. The DNA for the CDR3 is TGTGCCACCAGTGGTAAACAGGGATCCTACAATGAGCAGTTCTTC.

The chain couples TRBV6-5 to TRBJ2-3; D is possibly TRBD2 (6 bases). Germline CDR1 MNHEY, CDR2 SVGAGI. This CDR3 region has 14 residues. V was trimmed by 5 bases and J by 1 base, leaving 10 bases between them. In nucleotides, the CDR3 is TGTGCCAGCAGTAATGCGGGGCGCACAGATACGCAGTATTTT. It is translated as CASSNAGRTDTQYF.

This clone was detected only a few times. This chain joins TRBV19 and TRBJ1-5; a possible D gene is TRBD1 (5 bases). The CDR3 runs to 15 residues. V was clipped by 7 bases and J by 7 bases, with 20 bases between them. Germline CDR1 LNHDA, CDR2 SQIVND (reference sequence). The CDR3 sequence is CASKEEQASRQPQHF. The DNA of the CDR3 is TGTGCCAGTAAAGAGGAACAGGCGAGCCGACAGCCCCAGCATTTT.

The J gene is TRBJ1-2, the V gene TRBV7-2; 7 bases are a match to TRBD1. The CDR3 is made up of 14 amino acids. The V gene's germline CDR1 is SGHTA and CDR2 FQGNSA. V shed 4 bases and J 6 bases; nucleotides not matched to a gene: 8. In DNA form, the CDR3 reads TGTGCCAGCAGCTCCTACGAGACAGGGAATGGCTACACCTTC. The encoded protein is CASSSYETGNGYTF.

The rearrangement links TRBV15 to TRBJ1-5; TRBD1 matches 7 bases. Germline V gives CDR1 LNHNV, CDR2 YYDKDF (reference sequence). The CDR3 length is 15 residues. V lost 2 bases to trimming and J lost 2 bases; unmatched junction nucleotides: 3. This CDR3 is CATSRPTGGNQPQHF. The CDR3 nucleotides are TGTGCCACCAGCAGACCCACAGGGGGCAATCAGCCCCAGCATTTT. Full variable domain (rest looked up from reference TRBV15 and TRBJ1-5): DAMVIQNPRYQVTQFGKPVTLSCSQTLNHNVMYWYQQKSSQAPKLLFHYYDKDFNNEADTPDNFQSRRPNTSFCFLDIRSPGLGDTAMYLCATSRPTGGNQPQHFGDGTRLSIL.

The rearrangement links TRBV6-6 to TRBJ1-5; D is undetermined. CDR1 MNHNY and CDR2 SVGAGI come from the germline V gene (reference sequence). The V gene lost 5 bases and the J gene lost 7 bases, with 15 bases spanning the gap. The CDR3 is 14 residues long. In DNA, the CDR3 is TGTGCCAGCAGTCCCATCGGTCGTCGGCAGCCCCAGCATTTT. It encodes CASSPIGRRQPQHF.

The CDR3 DNA sequence: TGCAGCGTCAACCCCCAGGCGAACACTGAAGCTTTCTTT. Its translation is CSVNPQANTEAFF. V is TRBV29-1 and J is TRBJ1-1; D unclear. The CDR3 extends over 13 amino acids. Trimming cost V 6 bases and J 1 base, with 12 bases left between them. Germline values: CDR1 SQVTM, CDR2 ANQGSEA.

Concerning this clone: This sample includes further DNA sequences coding for the same CDR3. The rearrangement links TRBV5-1 to TRBJ2-5; D is undetermined. V lost 2 bases and J 2 bases, leaving 1 base between the germline ends. CDR3 length: 11 amino acids. The germline V gene has CDR1 SGHRS and CDR2 YFSETQ. The CDR3 DNA reads TGCGCCAGCAGCTTACAAGAGACCCAGTACTTC. Its translation: CASSLQETQYF.

This chain uses TRBV5-4 with TRBJ1-2, with D unresolved. The CDR3 contains 13 residues. Germline V gene data show CDR1 as SGHNT and CDR2 as YYREEE (reference sequence). Trimming left V 3 bases short and J 0 bases short, with 6 bases between. CDR3 sequence: CASSSGANYGYTF. The CDR3 DNA reads TGTGCCAGCAGCTCCGGGGCTAACTATGGCTACACCTTC.